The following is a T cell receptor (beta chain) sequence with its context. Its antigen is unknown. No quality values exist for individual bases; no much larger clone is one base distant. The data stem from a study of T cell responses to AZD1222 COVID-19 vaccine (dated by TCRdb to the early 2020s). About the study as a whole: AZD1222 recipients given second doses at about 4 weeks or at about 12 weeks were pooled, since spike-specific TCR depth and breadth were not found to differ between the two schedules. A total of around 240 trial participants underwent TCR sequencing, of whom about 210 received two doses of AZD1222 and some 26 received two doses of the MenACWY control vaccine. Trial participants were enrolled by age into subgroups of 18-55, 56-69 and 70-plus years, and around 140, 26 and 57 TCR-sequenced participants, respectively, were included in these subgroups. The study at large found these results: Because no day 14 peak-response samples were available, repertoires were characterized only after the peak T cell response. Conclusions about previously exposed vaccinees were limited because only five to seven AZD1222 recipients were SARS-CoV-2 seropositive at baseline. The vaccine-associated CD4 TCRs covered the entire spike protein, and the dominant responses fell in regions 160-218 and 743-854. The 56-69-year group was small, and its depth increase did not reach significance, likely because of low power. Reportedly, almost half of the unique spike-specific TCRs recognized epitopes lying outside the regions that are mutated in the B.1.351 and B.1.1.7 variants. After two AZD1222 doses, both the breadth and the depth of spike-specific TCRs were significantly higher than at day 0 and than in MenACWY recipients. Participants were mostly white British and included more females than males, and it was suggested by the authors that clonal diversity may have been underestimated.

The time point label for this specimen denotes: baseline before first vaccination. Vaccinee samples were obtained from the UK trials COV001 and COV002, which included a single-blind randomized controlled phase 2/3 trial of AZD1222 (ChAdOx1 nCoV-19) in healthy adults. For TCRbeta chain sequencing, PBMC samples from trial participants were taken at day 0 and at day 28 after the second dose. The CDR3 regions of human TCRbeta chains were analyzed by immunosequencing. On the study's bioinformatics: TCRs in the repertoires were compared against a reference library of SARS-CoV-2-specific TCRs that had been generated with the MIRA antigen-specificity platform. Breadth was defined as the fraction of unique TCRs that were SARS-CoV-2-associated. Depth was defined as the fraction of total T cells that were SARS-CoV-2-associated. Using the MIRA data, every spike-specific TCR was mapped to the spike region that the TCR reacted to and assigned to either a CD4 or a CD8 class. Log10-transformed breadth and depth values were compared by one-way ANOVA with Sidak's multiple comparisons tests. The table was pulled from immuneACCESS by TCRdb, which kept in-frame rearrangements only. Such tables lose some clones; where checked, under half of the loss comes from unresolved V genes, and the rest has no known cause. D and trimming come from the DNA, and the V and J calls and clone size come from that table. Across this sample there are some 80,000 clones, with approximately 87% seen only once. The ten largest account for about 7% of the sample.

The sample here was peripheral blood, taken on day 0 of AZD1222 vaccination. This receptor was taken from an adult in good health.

In nucleotides, the sequence is TGTGCCATCAGTGGGATGACAGGGGCCTCCTACGAGCAGTACTTC. Its protein reads: CAISGMTGASYEQYF. The chain couples TRBV10-3 to TRBJ2-7, and 8 bases in between align with TRBD1. V loses 4 bases at its end and J loses 0 bases; junction bases beyond the gene matches: 5. Its CDR3 holds 15 amino acids, cysteine through phenylalanine. Only CDR3 DNA remains: 45 bases, in frame from the first base. CDR1 and CDR2, per the germline V gene, are ENHRY and SYGVKD.